This TCR beta chain is drawn from a study of blood T cell repertoires in COVID-19 (dated by TCRdb to about 2020). Describing the broader study: Samples from collaborators originated in the United States, Italy and Spain and spanned both the acute and convalescent phases of COVID-19. The prospective study material was composed of cDNA or gDNA derived from T cells, B-cell-depleted T cells, or PBMCs. Subjects who had been exposed to COVID-19, were actively infected with it, or had recovered from it provided the deeply sampled blood TCRbeta repertoires that made up the dataset. The repertoires were released in a freely available public database meant as a resource for research on the immune response to SARS-CoV-2. Samples came from the ongoing ImmuneRACE study (first 160 participants) plus 1,254 subjects from 6 global collaborators. A de-identified subject ID, COVID-19 status, age in years and sex were almost always included in the sample metadata. Where HLA class I and class II types were available, the types were taken from metadata supplied by the sample provider, not from assay-based typing.

What the authors observed across the whole study: The amount of clinical and demographic metadata varied by source and participant and was provided uncurated.

TCRbeta CDR3 regions were amplified from genomic DNA by means of the immunoSEQ Assay, a bias-controlled multiplex PCR. From the authors' description of their analysis: Nucleated cell counts per sample were estimated from amplification of reference gene primers within the assay. To quantify the absolute abundance of each unique TCRbeta CDR3 rearrangement, sequence reads were collapsed and filtered. For each sample, productive Simpson clonality was calculated as the square root of Simpson's diversity index over productive rearrangements. TCRdb carries this immuneACCESS record with in-frame sequences only. Its versions omit some clonotypes, under half of them owing to an unresolved V gene in the studies checked, with the rest unexplained. The DNA gave D and trimming, while V, J and clone size come from that table. Recorded for this sample are about 260,000 clones; approximately 91% of them occurred a single time. Together, the top ten hold approximately 2.6% of the sample.

In regard to this clone: Its antigen target is currently unknown. Base qualities are not at hand, and no much larger clone is one base apart.

The CDR3 runs 13 amino acids, cysteine and phenylalanine included. Only the CDR3 DNA is retained, 39 bases long and in frame from the first base. CDR1 and CDR2 were assigned from the germline V gene as SGHRS and YFSETQ. Trimming leaves V shorter by 1 base and J shorter by 16 bases, with the junction holding 9 bases beyond the gene matches. At one collaborating source in Seattle, patients were enrolled during active infection and were followed longitudinally through the course of disease. Each collaborating institution followed its own protocols to collect whole blood in K2EDTA tubes. For TCRbeta analysis, collaborators shipped samples in one of three forms: frozen whole blood, isolated PBMCs, or DNA extracted from either of those sample types.

The chain employs TRBV5-1 and TRBJ2-1; TRBD1 matches 9 bases in the middle. The TCR originated in a person between 18 and 30 years old with COVID-19, enrolled during active disease. Sequencing input: peripheral blood. The nucleotide sequence reads as follows: TGCGCCAGCAGCTTGATTCCCGGACAGGGGAGATTCTTC. It codes for CASSLIPGQGRFF.